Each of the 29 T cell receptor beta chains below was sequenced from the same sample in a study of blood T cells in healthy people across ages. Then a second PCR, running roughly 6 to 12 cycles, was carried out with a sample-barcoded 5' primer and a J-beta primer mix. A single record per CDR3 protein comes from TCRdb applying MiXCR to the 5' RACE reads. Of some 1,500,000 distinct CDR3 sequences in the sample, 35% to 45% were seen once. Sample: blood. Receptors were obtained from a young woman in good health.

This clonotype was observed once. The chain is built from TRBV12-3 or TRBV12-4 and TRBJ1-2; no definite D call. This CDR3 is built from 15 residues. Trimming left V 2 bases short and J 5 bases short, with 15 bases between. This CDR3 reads CASSLRKGPLYGYTF. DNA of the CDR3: TGTGCCAGCAGTTTAAGGAAGGGTCCCCTGTATGGCTACACCTTC.

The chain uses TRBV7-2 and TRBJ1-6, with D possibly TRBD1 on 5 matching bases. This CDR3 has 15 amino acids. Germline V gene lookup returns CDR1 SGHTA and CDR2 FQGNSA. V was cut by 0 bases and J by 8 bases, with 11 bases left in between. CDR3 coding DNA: TGTGCCAGCAGCTTAGCTCGTCAGGGTTATTCACCCCTCCACTTT. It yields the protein CASSLARQGYSPLHF.

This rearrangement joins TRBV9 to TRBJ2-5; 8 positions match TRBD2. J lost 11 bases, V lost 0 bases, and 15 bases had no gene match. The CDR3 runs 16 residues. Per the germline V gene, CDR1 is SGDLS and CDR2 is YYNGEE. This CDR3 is CASSVGAGGTYNEQYF. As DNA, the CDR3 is TGTGCCAGCAGCGTAGGCGCGGGGGGAACCTACAATGAGCAGTACTTC.

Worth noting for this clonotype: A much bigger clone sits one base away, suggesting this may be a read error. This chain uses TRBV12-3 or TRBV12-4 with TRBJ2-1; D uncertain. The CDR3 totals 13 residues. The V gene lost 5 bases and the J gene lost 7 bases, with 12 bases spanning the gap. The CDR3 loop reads CASSVLATNEQFF. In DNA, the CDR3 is TGTGCCAGCAGTGTACTCGCGACGAATGAGCAGTTCTTC.

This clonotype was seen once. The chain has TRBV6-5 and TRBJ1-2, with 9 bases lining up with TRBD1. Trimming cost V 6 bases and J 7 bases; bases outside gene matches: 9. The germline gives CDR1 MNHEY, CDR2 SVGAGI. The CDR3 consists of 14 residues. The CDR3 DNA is TGTGCCAGCAGATTTACAGGGGGCCTGTGTGGCTACACCTTC. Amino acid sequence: CASRFTGGLCGYTF.

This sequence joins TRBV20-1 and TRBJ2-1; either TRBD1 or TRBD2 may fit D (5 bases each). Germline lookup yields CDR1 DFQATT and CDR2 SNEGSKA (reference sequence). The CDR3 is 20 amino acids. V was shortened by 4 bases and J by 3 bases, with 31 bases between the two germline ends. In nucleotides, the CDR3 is TGCAGTGCTAAGAAGGGGACCGCGGGCGTTTGGACCAGAGACTACAATGAGCAGTTCTTC. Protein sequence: CSAKKGTAGVWTRDYNEQFF.

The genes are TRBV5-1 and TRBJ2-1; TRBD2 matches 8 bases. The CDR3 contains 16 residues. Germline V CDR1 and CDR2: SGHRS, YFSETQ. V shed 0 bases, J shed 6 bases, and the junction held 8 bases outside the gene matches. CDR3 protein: CASSLVAGGRPNEQFF. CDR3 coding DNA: TGCGCCAGCAGCTTGGTGGCCGGCGGGAGGCCCAATGAGCAGTTCTTC.

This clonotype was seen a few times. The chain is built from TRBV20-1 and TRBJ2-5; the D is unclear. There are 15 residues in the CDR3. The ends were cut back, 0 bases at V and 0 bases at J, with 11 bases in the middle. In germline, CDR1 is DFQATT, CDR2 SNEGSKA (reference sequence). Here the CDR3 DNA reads TGCAGTGCTAGAGATCAGTCGGGCGACCAAGAGACCCAGTACTTC. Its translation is CSARDQSGDQETQYF.

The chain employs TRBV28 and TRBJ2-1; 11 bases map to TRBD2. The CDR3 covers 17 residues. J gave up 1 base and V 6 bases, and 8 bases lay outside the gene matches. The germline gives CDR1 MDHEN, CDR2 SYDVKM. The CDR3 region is CASSPNSSGRSYNEQFF. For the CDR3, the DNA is TGTGCCAGCAGCCCGAACTCTAGCGGGAGGTCCTACAATGAGCAGTTCTTC.

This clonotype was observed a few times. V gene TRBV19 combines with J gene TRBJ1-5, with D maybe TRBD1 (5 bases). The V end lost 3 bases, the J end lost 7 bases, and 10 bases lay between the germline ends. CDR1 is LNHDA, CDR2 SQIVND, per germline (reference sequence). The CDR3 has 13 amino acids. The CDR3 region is CASSIGPGQPQHF. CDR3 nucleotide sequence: TGTGCCAGTAGTATCGGGCCAGGGCAGCCCCAGCATTTT.

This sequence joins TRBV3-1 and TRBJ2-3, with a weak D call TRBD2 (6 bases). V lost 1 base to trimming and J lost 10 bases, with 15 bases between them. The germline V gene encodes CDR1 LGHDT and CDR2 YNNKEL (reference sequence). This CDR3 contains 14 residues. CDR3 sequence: CASSQGLITGAQYF. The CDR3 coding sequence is TGTGCCAGCAGCCAAGGACTGATAACGGGGGCGCAGTATTTT.

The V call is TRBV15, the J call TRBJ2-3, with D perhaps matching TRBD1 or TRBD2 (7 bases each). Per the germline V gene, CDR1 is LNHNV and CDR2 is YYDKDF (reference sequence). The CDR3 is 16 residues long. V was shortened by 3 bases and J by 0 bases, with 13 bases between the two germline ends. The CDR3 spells CATSRGGGFSTDTQYF. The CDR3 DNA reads TGTGCCACCAGCAGGGGAGGGGGCTTTAGCACAGATACGCAGTATTTT.

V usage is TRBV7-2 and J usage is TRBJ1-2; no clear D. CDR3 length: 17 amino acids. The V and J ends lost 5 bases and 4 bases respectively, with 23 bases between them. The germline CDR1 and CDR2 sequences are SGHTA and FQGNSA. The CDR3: CASSPDRAPNGAYGYTF. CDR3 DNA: TGTGCCAGCAGCCCAGACCGGGCCCCCAACGGAGCCTATGGCTACACCTTC.

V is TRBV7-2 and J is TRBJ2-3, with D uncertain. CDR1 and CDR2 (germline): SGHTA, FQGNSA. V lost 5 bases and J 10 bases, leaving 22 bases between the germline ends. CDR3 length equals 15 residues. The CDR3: CASSPGRVKLIAQYF. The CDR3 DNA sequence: TGTGCCAGCAGCCCGGGCCGAGTTAAGCTTATTGCGCAGTATTTT.

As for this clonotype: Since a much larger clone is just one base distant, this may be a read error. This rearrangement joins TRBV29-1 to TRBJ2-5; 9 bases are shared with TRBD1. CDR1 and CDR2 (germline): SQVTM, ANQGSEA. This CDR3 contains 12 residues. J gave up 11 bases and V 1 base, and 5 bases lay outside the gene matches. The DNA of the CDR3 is TGCAGCGTTGAAGGACAGGGGGATGAGCAGTACTTC. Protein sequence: CSVEGQGDEQYF.

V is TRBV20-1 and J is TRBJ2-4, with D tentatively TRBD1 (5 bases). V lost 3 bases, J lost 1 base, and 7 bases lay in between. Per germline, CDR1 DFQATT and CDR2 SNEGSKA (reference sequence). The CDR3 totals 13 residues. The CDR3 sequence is CSASRQAKNIQYF. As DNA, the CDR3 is TGCAGTGCTAGTCGACAGGCCAAAAACATTCAGTACTTC.

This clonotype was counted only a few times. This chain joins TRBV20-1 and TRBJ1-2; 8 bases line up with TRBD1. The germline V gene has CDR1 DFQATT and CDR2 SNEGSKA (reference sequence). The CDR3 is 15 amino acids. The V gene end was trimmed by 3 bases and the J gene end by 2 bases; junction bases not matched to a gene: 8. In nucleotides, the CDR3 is TGCAGTGCTAGTGGACAGGGACCTAAAAACTATGGCTACACCTTC. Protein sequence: CSASGQGPKNYGYTF.

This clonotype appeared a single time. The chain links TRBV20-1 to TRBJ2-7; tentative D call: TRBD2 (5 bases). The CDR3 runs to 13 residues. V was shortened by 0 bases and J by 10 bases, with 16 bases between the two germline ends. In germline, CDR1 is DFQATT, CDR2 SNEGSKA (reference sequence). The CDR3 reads CSARDASGEIQYF. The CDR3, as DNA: TGCAGTGCTAGAGATGCAAGCGGAGAGATCCAGTACTTC.

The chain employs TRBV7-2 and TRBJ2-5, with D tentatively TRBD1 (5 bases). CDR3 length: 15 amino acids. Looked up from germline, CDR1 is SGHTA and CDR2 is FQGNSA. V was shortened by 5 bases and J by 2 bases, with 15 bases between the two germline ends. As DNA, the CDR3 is TGTGCCAGCAGCCCACAAAGGAGACAGCAAGAGACCCAGTACTTC. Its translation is CASSPQRRQQETQYF.

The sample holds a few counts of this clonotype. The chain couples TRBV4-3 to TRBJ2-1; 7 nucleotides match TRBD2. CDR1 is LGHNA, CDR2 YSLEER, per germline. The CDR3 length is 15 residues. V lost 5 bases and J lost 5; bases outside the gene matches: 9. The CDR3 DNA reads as TGCGCCAGCAGCTCTCCGGGACTACGCGACAATGAGCAGTTCTTC. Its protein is CASSSPGLRDNEQFF.

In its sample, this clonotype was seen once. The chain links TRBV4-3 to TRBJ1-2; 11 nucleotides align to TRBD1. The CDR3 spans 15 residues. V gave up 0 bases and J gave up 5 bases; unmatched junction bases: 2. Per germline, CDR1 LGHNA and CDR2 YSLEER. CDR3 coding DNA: TGCGCCAGCAGCCAAGAGGGACAGGGGGGGTATGGCTACACCTTC. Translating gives CASSQEGQGGYGYTF.

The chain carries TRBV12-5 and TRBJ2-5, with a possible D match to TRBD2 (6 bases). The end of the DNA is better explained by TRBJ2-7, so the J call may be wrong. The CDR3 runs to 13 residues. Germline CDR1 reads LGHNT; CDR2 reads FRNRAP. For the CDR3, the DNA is TGTGCTAGTGGTTATCAGACTAGTAGCGAGCAGTACTTC. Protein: CASGYQTSSEQYF.

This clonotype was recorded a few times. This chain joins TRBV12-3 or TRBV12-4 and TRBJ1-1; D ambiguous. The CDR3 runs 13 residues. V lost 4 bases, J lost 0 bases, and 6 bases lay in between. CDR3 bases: TGTGCCAGCAGTTCGTTGGTGAACACTGAAGCTTTCTTT. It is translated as CASSSLVNTEAFF.

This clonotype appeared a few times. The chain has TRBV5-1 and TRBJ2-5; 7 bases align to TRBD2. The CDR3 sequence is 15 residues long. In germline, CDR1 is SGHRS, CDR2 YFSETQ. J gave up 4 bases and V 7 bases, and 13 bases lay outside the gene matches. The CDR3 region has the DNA TGCGCCAGCGCCGGGGAGGGCCACTACGGAGAGACCCAGTACTTC. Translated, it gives CASAGEGHYGETQYF.

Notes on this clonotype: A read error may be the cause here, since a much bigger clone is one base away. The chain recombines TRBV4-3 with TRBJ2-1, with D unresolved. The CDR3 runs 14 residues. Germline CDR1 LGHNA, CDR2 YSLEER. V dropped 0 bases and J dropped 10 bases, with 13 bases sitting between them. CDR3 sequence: CASSQEPGTYEQFF. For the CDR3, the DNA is TGCGCCAGCAGCCAAGAACCGGGCACCTACGAGCAGTTCTTC.

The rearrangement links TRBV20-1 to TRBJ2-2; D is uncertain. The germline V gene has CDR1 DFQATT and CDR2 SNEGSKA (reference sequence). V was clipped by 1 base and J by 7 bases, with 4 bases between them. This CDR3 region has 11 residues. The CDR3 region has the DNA TGCAGTGCTAGAGGGGGCGGGGAGCTGTTTTTT. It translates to CSARGGGELFF.

In DNA, the CDR3 is TGTGCCAGCAGTTACTCGATGAGTGGACAGGGGGCGCCTCCTTGGGGCTACACCTTC. It specifies CASSYSMSGQGAPPWGYTF. The genes are TRBV6-5 and TRBJ1-2; 11 nucleotides agree with TRBD1. V was clipped by 0 bases and J by 8 bases; unmatched bases: 17. The CDR3 has 19 amino acids. Germline V gene data show CDR1 as MNHEY and CDR2 as SVGAGI.

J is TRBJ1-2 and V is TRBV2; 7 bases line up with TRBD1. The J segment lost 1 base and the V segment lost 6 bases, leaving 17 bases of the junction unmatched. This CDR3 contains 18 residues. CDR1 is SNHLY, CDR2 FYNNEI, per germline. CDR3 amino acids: CASSVTPGQITLNYGYTF. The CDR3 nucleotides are TGTGCCAGCAGCGTAACACCGGGACAGATAACTCTTAACTATGGCTACACCTTC.

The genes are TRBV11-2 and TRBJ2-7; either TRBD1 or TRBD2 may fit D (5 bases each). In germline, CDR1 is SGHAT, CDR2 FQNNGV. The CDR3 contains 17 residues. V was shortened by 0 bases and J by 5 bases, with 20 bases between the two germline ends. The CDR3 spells CASSLDFSGTTHNEQYF. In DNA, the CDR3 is TGTGCCAGCAGCTTAGACTTTTCGGGGACCACGCACAACGAGCAGTACTTC.